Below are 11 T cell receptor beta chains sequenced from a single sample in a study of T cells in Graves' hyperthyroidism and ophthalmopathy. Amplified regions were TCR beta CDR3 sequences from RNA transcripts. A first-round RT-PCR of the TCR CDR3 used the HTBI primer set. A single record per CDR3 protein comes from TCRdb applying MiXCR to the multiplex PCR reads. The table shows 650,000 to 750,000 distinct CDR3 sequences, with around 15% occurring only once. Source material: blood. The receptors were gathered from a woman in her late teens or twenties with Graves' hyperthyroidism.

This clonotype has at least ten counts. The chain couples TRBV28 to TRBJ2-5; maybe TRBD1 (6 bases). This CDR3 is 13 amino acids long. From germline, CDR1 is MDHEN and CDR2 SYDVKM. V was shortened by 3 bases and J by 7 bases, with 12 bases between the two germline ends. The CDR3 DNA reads TGTGCCAGCAGTTTTTCTCCCAGGGGGACCCAGTACTTC. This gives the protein CASSFSPRGTQYF.

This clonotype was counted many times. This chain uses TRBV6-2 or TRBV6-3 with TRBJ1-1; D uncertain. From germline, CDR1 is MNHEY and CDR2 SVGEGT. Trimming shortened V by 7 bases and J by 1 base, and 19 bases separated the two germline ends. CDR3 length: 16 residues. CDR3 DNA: TGTGCCAGCATCGCTCCCGGGAAGGCTAGGAACACTGAAGCTTTCTTT. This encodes CASIAPGKARNTEAFF.

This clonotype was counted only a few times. CDR3 bases: TGCAGTGCTAGAGATCGAGCGGGGGCGGATACGCAGTATTTT. Protein product: CSARDRAGADTQYF. This chain uses TRBV20-1 with TRBJ2-3, with TRBD2 identical over 8 bases. CDR1 DFQATT and CDR2 SNEGSKA come from the germline V gene (reference sequence). Losses at the gene ends were 0 bases for V and 6 bases for J; bases not matched to a gene: 5. The CDR3 runs 14 residues.

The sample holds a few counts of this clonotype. The CDR3: CAISGSTGDYGYTF. CDR3 nucleotides: TGTGCCATCAGCGGATCGACAGGGGACTATGGCTACACCTTC. This rearrangement joins TRBV10-3 to TRBJ1-2; 8 positions match TRBD1. Losses at the gene ends were 6 bases for V and 3 bases for J; bases not matched to a gene: 6. Germline assignment: CDR1 ENHRY and CDR2 SYGVKD. CDR3 length equals 14 residues.

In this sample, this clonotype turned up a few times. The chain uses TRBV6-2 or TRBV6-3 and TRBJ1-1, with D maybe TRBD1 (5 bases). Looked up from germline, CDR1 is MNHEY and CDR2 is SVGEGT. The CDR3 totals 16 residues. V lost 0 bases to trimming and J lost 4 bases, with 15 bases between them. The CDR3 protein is CASSYSSQGRGTEAFF. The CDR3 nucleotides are TGTGCCAGCAGTTACTCTTCTCAGGGCCGCGGCACTGAAGCTTTCTTT.

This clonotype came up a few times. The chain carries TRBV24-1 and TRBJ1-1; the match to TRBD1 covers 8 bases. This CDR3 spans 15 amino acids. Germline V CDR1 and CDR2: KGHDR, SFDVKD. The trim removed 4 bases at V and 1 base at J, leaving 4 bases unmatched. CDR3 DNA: TGTGCCACCAGTGACACCGGGACAGGGAACACTGAAGCTTTCTTT. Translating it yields CATSDTGTGNTEAFF.

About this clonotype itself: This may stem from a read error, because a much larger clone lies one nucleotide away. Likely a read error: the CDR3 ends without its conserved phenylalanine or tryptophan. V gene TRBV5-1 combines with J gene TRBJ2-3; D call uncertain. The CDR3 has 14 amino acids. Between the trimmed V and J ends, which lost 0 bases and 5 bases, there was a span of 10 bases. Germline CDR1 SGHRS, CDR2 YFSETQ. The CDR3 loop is CASSLGDVEDTQYL. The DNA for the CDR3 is TGCGCCAGCAGCTTGGGGGATGTCGAAGATACGCAGTATCTT.

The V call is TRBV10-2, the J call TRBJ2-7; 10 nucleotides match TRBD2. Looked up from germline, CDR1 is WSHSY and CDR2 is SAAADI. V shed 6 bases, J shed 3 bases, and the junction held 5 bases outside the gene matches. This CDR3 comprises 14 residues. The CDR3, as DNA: TGCGCCAGCAGGGAAAGCGGGAGGGGCTACGAGCAGTACTTC. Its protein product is CASRESGRGYEQYF.

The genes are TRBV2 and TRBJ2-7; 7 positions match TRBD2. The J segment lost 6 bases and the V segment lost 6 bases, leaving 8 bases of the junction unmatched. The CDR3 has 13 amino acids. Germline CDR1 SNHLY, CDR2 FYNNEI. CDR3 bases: TGTGCCAGCAGACCCAGGGAGGGGTTCGAGCAGTACTTC. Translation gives CASRPREGFEQYF.

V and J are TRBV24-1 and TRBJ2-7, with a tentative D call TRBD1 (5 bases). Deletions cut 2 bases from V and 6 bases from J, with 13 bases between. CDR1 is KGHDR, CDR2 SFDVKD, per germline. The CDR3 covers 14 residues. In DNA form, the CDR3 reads TGTGCCACCAGTGATTCGGGCTTAAGGGGCGAGCAGTACTTC. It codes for CATSDSGLRGEQYF.

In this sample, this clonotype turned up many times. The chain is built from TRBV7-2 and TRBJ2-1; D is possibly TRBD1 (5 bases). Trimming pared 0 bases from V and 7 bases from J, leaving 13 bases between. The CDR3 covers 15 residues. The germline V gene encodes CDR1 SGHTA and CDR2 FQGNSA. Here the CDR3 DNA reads TGTGCCAGCAGCTTAGCGTCCCAGGGTCAAAATGAGCAGTTCTTC. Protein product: CASSLASQGQNEQFF.